Following are 11 T cell receptor beta chains from one sample sequenced in a study of T-cell memory formation after mild COVID-19. TCRdb reanalysed the 5' RACE reads using MiXCR and keeps one entry per CDR3 protein. The sample has fewer than 500,000 distinct CDR3 sequences; more than 20% are singletons. The sequencing sample was made of PBMCs or a T cell subset sorted from them (not recorded which). These receptor sequences come from an adult woman who had mild COVID-19 (a few samples of this study predate the infection). Cell type and time point are not known.

In its sample, this clonotype was seen a few times. This chain links TRBV5-1 with TRBJ2-3; 7 positions agree with TRBD1. The CDR3 extends over 14 amino acids. Germline trimming cut 3 bases from V and 5 bases from J; bases unmatched to any gene: 6. Per germline, CDR1 SGHRS and CDR2 YFSETQ. For the CDR3, the DNA is TGCGCCAGCAGCTCCGGGACAGTGGGAGATACGCAGTATTTT. This sequence encodes CASSSGTVGDTQYF.

This clonotype appeared a few times. The V and J genes are TRBV14 and TRBJ2-2; TRBD2 might be the D (6 bases). CDR3 length: 18 amino acids. Germline CDR1 and CDR2: SGHDN and FVKESK. Trimming left V 4 bases short and J 5 bases short, with 23 bases between. CDR3 DNA: TGTGCCAGCAGCCCACCTTTTTCGCGGGGTCCCAGAACCGGGGAGCTGTTTTTT. Amino acid sequence: CASSPPFSRGPRTGELFF.

This clonotype was seen a handful of times. The CDR3 sequence: CASRPSSGIDEQFF. In DNA form, the CDR3 reads TGTGCCAGCAGACCCTCTAGCGGGATCGATGAGCAGTTCTTC. The V call is TRBV3-1, the J call TRBJ2-1; TRBD2 agrees at 9 bases. Germline CDR1 and CDR2: LGHDT and YNNKEL (reference sequence). This CDR3 contains 14 residues. V was pared by 6 bases and J by 8 bases, with 8 bases of the junction left unmatched.

J is TRBJ2-3 and V is TRBV5-1; 8 bases agree with TRBD1. There are 13 residues in the CDR3. The V gene's germline CDR1 is SGHRS and CDR2 YFSETQ. The trim removed 2 bases at V and 5 bases at J, leaving 1 base unmatched. CDR3: CASSFTGGDTQYF. In DNA form, the CDR3 reads TGCGCCAGCAGCTTCACAGGGGGAGATACGCAGTATTTT.

This clonotype came up a few times. The CDR3 coding sequence is TGCGCCAGCAGCTCCGGAGGGCGAACCCCTGGAAACACCATATATTTT. It yields the protein CASSSGGRTPGNTIYF. The chain has TRBV5-1 and TRBJ1-3; D is unclear. This CDR3 spans 16 amino acids. Trimming cost V 3 bases and J 2 bases, with 15 bases left between them. Germline lookup yields CDR1 SGHRS and CDR2 YFSETQ.

The chain is built from TRBV11-1 and TRBJ2-1; D not certain. This CDR3 comprises 15 residues. V lost 4 bases to trimming and J lost 4 bases, with 14 bases between them. CDR1 is SGHAT, CDR2 FQDESV, per germline (reference sequence). CDR3 loop: CASSSDSTVYNEQFF. Written as DNA, the CDR3 is TGTGCCAGCAGCTCCGACTCGACCGTTTACAATGAGCAGTTCTTC.

This clonotype was seen only a few times. This chain joins TRBV7-8 and TRBJ2-1, with TRBD1 as a possible D gene (6 bases). V was pared by 1 base and J by 8 bases, with 18 bases between. Germline values: CDR1 SGHVS, CDR2 FQNEAQ. This CDR3 comprises 16 residues. In DNA, the CDR3 is TGTGCCAGCAGCTTAGGTGGGGCAGGGGCTAACTATGAGCAGTTCTTC. Its translation is CASSLGGAGANYEQFF.

A few counts support this clonotype. The chain combines TRBV10-3 with TRBJ1-1; D is possibly TRBD1 (5 bases). The CDR3 length is 12 residues. The germline V gene encodes CDR1 ENHRY and CDR2 SYGVKD. V shed 10 bases and J shed 5 bases, with 14 bases lying between them. CDR3 region: CATGAGETEAFF. The CDR3 nucleotides are TGTGCCACTGGAGCGGGGGAGACTGAAGCTTTCTTT.

The CDR3 bases are TGCGCCAGCAGCTGGGGGTGGGGCAGCTCCTACGAGCAGTACTTC. Its translation is CASSWGWGSSYEQYF. V is TRBV4-3 and J is TRBJ2-7; D tentatively fits TRBD1 or TRBD2 (5 bases each). CDR1 is LGHNA, CDR2 YSLEER, per germline. The CDR3 runs 15 residues. V was cut by 5 bases and J by 0 bases, with 14 bases left in between.

The J gene is TRBJ2-7, the V gene TRBV4-1, with D possibly being TRBD1 (5 bases). CDR1 and CDR2 from the germline V gene are MGHRA and YSYEKL. CDR3 size: 15 residues. V lost 0 bases and J lost 2, with 11 bases in between. The CDR3 protein is CASSQEKGHTYEQYF. CDR3 coding DNA: TGCGCCAGCAGCCAAGAGAAGGGGCACACCTACGAGCAGTACTTC.

In this sample, this clonotype turned up a few times. The chain employs TRBV7-9 and TRBJ1-5; D is undetermined. Germline V lookup: CDR1 SEHNR, CDR2 FQNEAQ (reference sequence). This CDR3 region has 13 residues. V was trimmed by 1 base and J by 5 bases, leaving 6 bases between them. The CDR3 nucleotides are TGTGCCAGCAGCTTAGGGTCCTATCAGCCCCAGCATTTT. This translates into CASSLGSYQPQHF.